The rows below give T cell receptor beta chains drawn from one sample of a study of T cells in Graves' hyperthyroidism and ophthalmopathy. Each CDR3 protein gets one entry after TCRdb re-called the multiplex PCR reads with MiXCR. This sample has 200,000 to 300,000 distinct CDR3 sequences; roughly 15% occur once, and the top ten carry around 30%. Sequencing was carried out using blood. The source of these receptors is a woman aged 18 to 35 with Graves' ophthalmopathy. Both conserved end residues are part of each CDR3. D genes are given only for firm matches. Expanded clones are given a class, and other clones once, few, many or no size at all.

clone size: many; J gene: TRBJ2-7; D gene: .; V gene: TRBV20-1; CDR3 DNA: TGCAGTGCCGGCAGGGGACCTAGGGACGAGCAGTACTTC; CDR3 protein: CSAGRGPRDEQYF
clone size: many; J gene: TRBJ1-2; D gene: .; V gene: TRBV2; CDR3 DNA: TGTGCCAGCAGTGATAGGGTGGCGTTGGAGTATGGCTACACCTTC; CDR3 protein: CASSDRVALEYGYTF
clone size: few; J gene: TRBJ2-3; D gene: .; V gene: TRBV2; CDR3 DNA: TGTGCCAGCAGTGACCAAGTTTGGGGGAGCGCAGATACGCAGTATTTT; CDR3 protein: CASSDQVWGSADTQYF
clone size: .; J gene: TRBJ2-7; D gene: TRBD1; V gene: TRBV16; CDR3 DNA: TGTGCCAGCAGCGCCCCCCCAGGGGACAGTTTTTACTACGAGCAGTACTTC; CDR3 protein: CASSAPPGDSFYYEQYF
clone size: many; J gene: TRBJ2-2; D gene: TRBD1; V gene: TRBV6-2/TRBV6-3; CDR3 DNA: TGTGCCAGCAGCCAAGAAAGCCGGACAGGGCTAAACACCGGGGAGCTGTTTTTT; CDR3 protein: CASSQESRTGLNTGELFF
clone size: many; J gene: TRBJ1-1; D gene: TRBD1; V gene: TRBV18; CDR3 DNA: TGTGCCAGCTCAGACAGGGTAGAAGGCACTGAAGCTTTCTTT; CDR3 protein: CASSDRVEGTEAFF
clone size: many; J gene: TRBJ2-1; D gene: TRBD2; V gene: TRBV6-2/TRBV6-3; CDR3 DNA: TGTGCCAGCAGTTACCTGCTAGCGGGAGTTAATGAGCAGTTCTTC; CDR3 protein: CASSYLLAGVNEQFF
clone size: many; J gene: TRBJ2-5; D gene: .; V gene: TRBV7-3; CDR3 DNA: TGTGCCAGCAGCTTAGGCTCCGGAGGGGAGACCCAGTACTTC; CDR3 protein: CASSLGSGGETQYF
clone size: many; J gene: TRBJ2-2; D gene: .; V gene: TRBV7-3; CDR3 DNA: TGTGCCAGCAGCTTAACCTACAGCAACACCGGGGAGCTGTTTTTT; CDR3 protein: CASSLTYSNTGELFF
clone size: few; J gene: TRBJ2-2; D gene: TRBD2; V gene: TRBV6-5; CDR3 DNA: TGTGCCAGCAGTTTCCGGGACTATAACGGGGAGCTGCTTTTT; CDR3 protein: CASSFRDYNGELLF
clone size: many; J gene: TRBJ1-1; D gene: .; V gene: TRBV20-1; CDR3 DNA: TGCAGTGCTAGCGATATCGGTCCGGGGCTAGGCACTGAAGCTTTCTTT; CDR3 protein: CSASDIGPGLGTEAFF
clone size: .; J gene: TRBJ2-3; D gene: .; V gene: TRBV2; CDR3 DNA: TGTGCCAGCACCCGAAGAGGGGGGACCCCCACAGATACGCAGTATTTT; CDR3 protein: CASTRRGGTPTDTQYF
clone size: many; J gene: TRBJ1-2; D gene: .; V gene: TRBV6-5; CDR3 DNA: TGTGCCAGCAGTTACAGGACAGCTCGCTATGGCTACACCTTC; CDR3 protein: CASSYRTARYGYTF
clone size: few; J gene: TRBJ1-1; D gene: .; V gene: TRBV10-3; CDR3 DNA: TGTGCCATCAGTGTATTAGGGGGGAACACTGAAGCTTTCTTT; CDR3 protein: CAISVLGGNTEAFF
clone size: many; J gene: TRBJ2-1; D gene: .; V gene: TRBV5-1; CDR3 DNA: TGCGCCAGCAGCTTGGGTGGGGGAAACTACAATGAGCAGTTCTTC; CDR3 protein: CASSLGGGNYNEQFF
clone size: many; J gene: TRBJ1-2; D gene: .; V gene: TRBV28; CDR3 DNA: TGTGCCAGCAGTTTTATTTCAGGAGATAACTATGGCTACACCTTC; CDR3 protein: CASSFISGDNYGYTF
clone size: many; J gene: TRBJ2-1; D gene: TRBD2; V gene: TRBV20-1; CDR3 DNA: TGCAGTGCCCAACCCCTAGCGGCGGGAGTAATACAGTTCTTC; CDR3 protein: CSAQPLAAGVIQFF
clone size: many; J gene: TRBJ1-1; D gene: .; V gene: TRBV19; CDR3 DNA: TGTGCCAGTATCGGCCAACCGAACACTGAAGCTTTCTTT; CDR3 protein: CASIGQPNTEAFF
clone size: many; J gene: TRBJ1-1; D gene: .; V gene: TRBV6-1; CDR3 DNA: TGTGCCAGCAAAAGAGAGGAGCACCAGGGGATGAACACTGAAGCTTTCTTT; CDR3 protein: CASKREEHQGMNTEAFF
clone size: many; J gene: TRBJ2-1; D gene: .; V gene: TRBV5-1; CDR3 DNA: TGCGCCAGCAGCTTGGAAACAGGCTCCTACAATGAGCAGTTCTTC; CDR3 protein: CASSLETGSYNEQFF
clone size: many; J gene: TRBJ2-7; D gene: TRBD2; V gene: TRBV6-1; CDR3 DNA: TGTGCCAGCAGGGGCCTGAAGATAGCGGGAACCTACGAGCAGTACTTC; CDR3 protein: CASRGLKIAGTYEQYF
clone size: many; J gene: TRBJ1-1; D gene: .; V gene: TRBV7-9; CDR3 DNA: TGTGCCAGCAGCTTAGGGCCAGACACTGAAGCTTTCTTT; CDR3 protein: CASSLGPDTEAFF
clone size: many; J gene: TRBJ1-5; D gene: .; V gene: TRBV19; CDR3 DNA: TGTGCCAGTAGTATTTGGGGTAATAGCAATCAGCCCCAGCATTTT; CDR3 protein: CASSIWGNSNQPQHF